This TCR beta chain was captured by sequencing in a study of cytomegalovirus exposure and HLA in healthy donors. Study findings and constraints: Per a prior analysis, the majority of TCR beta V segments were productive roughly 87% or roughly 30% of the time.

Researchers ran the PCR with 60 Vbeta and 13 Jbeta primers. Measured with immunoSEQ multiplex PCR; TCRdb has only the in-frame clones, and not every one. The table has roughly 140,000 clones, about 75% seen once. While unrecorded immune exposures were likely, the donors were nominally healthy when sampled. On this clone: What it binds is unknown. Other nucleotide sequences from this sample produce the same CDR3.

V was shortened by 0 bases and J by 2 bases, with 5 bases between the two germline ends. The length of the CDR3 is 13 residues. The germline CDR1 and CDR2 sequences are SGDLS and YYNGEE. The sequencing sample was made of PBMCs. The V call is TRBV9, the J call TRBJ1-2, with D possibly TRBD1 on 5 matching bases. The clonotype originates from a male donor in good health and CMV-seronegative. CDR3 sequence reads: CASSVAGNYGYTF. The CDR3 DNA is TGTGCCAGCAGCGTAGCAGGGAACTATGGCTACACCTTC.